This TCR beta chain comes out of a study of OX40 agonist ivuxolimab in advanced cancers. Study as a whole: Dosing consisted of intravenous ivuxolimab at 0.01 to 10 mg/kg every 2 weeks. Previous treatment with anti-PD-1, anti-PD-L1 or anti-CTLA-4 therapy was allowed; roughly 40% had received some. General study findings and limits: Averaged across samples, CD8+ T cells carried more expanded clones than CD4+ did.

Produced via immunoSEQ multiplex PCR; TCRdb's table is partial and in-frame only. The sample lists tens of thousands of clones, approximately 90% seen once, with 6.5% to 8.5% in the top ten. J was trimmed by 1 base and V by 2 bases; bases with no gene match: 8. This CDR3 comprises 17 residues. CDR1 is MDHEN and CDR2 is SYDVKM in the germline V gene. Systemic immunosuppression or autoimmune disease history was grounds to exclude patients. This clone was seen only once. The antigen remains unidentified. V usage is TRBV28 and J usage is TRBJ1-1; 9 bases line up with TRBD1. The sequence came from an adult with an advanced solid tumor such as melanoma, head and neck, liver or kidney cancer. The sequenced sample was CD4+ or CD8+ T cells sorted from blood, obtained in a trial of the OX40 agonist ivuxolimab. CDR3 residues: CASSLVLTGGPNTEAFF. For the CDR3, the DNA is TGTGCCAGCAGTTTAGTGCTTACAGGGGGCCCGAACACTGAAGCTTTCTTT.